Given below is one T cell receptor (beta chain) in context. The antigen is unknown. CDR1 and CDR2 from the germline V gene are SQVTM and ANQGSEA. Trimming stripped 8 bases from V and 0 bases from J, with 14 bases between. This CDR3 is built from 14 residues. Constant-segment-primed 5'RACE gave TCR alpha and TCR beta cDNA libraries with sample barcodes and UMIs. Each CDR3 protein gets one entry after TCRdb re-called the 5' RACE reads with MiXCR. The sample comprises approximately 190,000 distinct CDR3 sequences, 15% to 20% of which are singletons, and roughly 2.3% rests with the top ten. These data are taken from a study of T-cell memory formation after mild COVID-19. In the study overall: Clustering of TCRs was largely donor specific.

General study findings and limits: Still unconfirmed is whether the second-wave clones peaking on day 37 recognized SARS-CoV-2. CD8+ contracting clones occupied EMRA, while CD4+ ones occupied mainly CM and EM.

The sequence came from an adult woman who had mild COVID-19 (a few samples of this study predate the infection). Cell type and time point are not known. The chain is built from TRBV29-1 and TRBJ2-1, with D tentatively TRBD2 (5 bases). The sample comprised PBMCs or a T cell subset sorted from them (not recorded which). CDR3 region: CSLNTGSSYNEQFF. Here the CDR3 DNA reads TGCAGCTTGAACACTGGGAGCTCCTACAATGAGCAGTTCTTC.